These T cell receptor beta chains were read from a single sample in a study of OX40 agonist ivuxolimab in advanced cancers. The method was immunoSEQ multiplex PCR; TCRdb's version includes in-frame clones alone and lacks a portion of them. Seen here are approximately 74,000 clones, 90% observed once, and the top ten hold over 9.5%. The sequences come from CD4+ or CD8+ T cells sorted from blood, collected in a trial of the OX40 agonist ivuxolimab. These TCRs come from an adult with an advanced solid tumor such as melanoma, head and neck, liver or kidney cancer. CDR3s include the opening cysteine and the closing phenylalanine or tryptophan. D genes are given only for firm matches. Expanded clones get a size class; other rows say once, few or many, or leave the size out.

NA TRBJ2-5 14 NA TRBV7-3 TGTGCCAGCAGCCCCACTTTAGCAAAAGAGACCCAGTACTTC CASSPTLAKETQYF
NA TRBJ2-2 17 NA TRBV14 TGTGCCAGCAGCCCGAGGTTGGGCGTAACGAACACCGGGGAGCTGTTTTTT CASSPRLGVTNTGELFF
NA TRBJ2-3 13 NA TRBV7-2 TGTGCCAGCAGTTGGGATTTCACAGATACGCAGTATTTT CASSWDFTDTQYF
TRBD2 TRBJ2-7 15 NA TRBV30 TGTGCCTGGAGTGGGTCGCGGGAGTCCTCCTACGAGCAGTACTTC CAWSGSRESSYEQYF
NA TRBJ1-5 13 NA TRBV6-6 TGTGCCAGCAGTTACGGAGACCTCAAGCCCCAGCATTTT CASSYGDLKPQHF
TRBD1 TRBJ1-2 14 NA TRBV25-1 TGTGCCAGCAGTGTGGGACAGGGGGCGATAGGCTACACCTTC CASSVGQGAIGYTF
NA TRBJ1-3 15 NA TRBV18 TGTGCCAGCTCACAGGACGGTCTCTCTGGAAACACCATATATTTT CASSQDGLSGNTIYF
NA TRBJ2-3 13 NA TRBV7-3 TGTGCCAGCAGCTCGACCTGGGGCGATACGCAGTATTTT CASSSTWGDTQYF
TRBD1 TRBJ1-1 15 once TRBV18 TGTGCCAGCTCACCGAACCAGGGGGACGACACTGAAGCTTTCTTT CASSPNQGDDTEAFF
TRBD1 TRBJ2-5 12 NA TRBV2 TGTGCCAGCAAAGACAGGGTGGAGACCCAGTACTTC CASKDRVETQYF
NA TRBJ2-1 13 NA TRBV5-1 TGCGCCAGCAGCTTGTTCTCCCATGGTGAGCAGTTCTTC CASSLFSHGEQFF
NA TRBJ2-2 13 NA TRBV4-1 TGCGCCAGCAGCCAAGATAGGGGCCGGGAGCTGTTTTTT CASSQDRGRELFF
NA TRBJ1-2 12 NA TRBV28 TGTGCCAGCAGTTTAGGCGGCTATGGCTACACCTTC CASSLGGYGYTF
NA TRBJ1-1 13 NA TRBV14 TGTGCCAGCAGCCGCTCAGGGCACACTGAAGCTTTCTTT CASSRSGHTEAFF
NA TRBJ2-1 17 NA TRBV28 TGTGCCAGCAGTTTGCGTAGTTTGGTTTTCACCTACAATGAGCAGTTCTTC CASSLRSLVFTYNEQFF
TRBD2 TRBJ2-7 18 NA TRBV28 TGTGCCAGCAGTTTATCGGGACTAGCGGGAGGACGGCGGGGCGAGCAGTACTTC CASSLSGLAGGRRGEQYF
TRBD2 TRBJ2-1 13 NA TRBV27 TGTGCCAGCAGTTTAGAAGCGGGGAATGAGCAGTTCTTC CASSLEAGNEQFF
TRBD2 TRBJ2-1 15 NA TRBV6-5 TGTGCCAGCAGTTACGGGACTAGAGTTCCGAATGAGCAGTTCTTC CASSYGTRVPNEQFF
NA TRBJ1-2 14 medium-sized TRBV19 TGTGCCAGTAGTATTTCGGGGGCGCACTATGGCTACACCTTC CASSISGAHYGYTF
NA TRBJ2-7 15 NA TRBV7-9 TGTGCCAGCAGCCCCCCGGGTCATACGACTTACGAGCAGTACTTC CASSPPGHTTYEQYF
NA TRBJ1-5 17 NA TRBV28 TGTGCCAGCAGCATGCTCCAGGGAAGGGTAAGCAATCAGCCCCAGCATTTT CASSMLQGRVSNQPQHF
NA TRBJ2-1 14 NA TRBV19 TGTGCCAGTAGTATTATCCGGTTCGGCAATGAGCAGTTCTTC CASSIIRFGNEQFF
NA TRBJ2-1 13 NA TRBV10-3 TGTGCCATCAGTGAGCCGGGGCAGGGTGAGCAGTTCTTC CAISEPGQGEQFF
TRBD2 TRBJ2-5 15 NA TRBV9 TGTGCCAGCAGCGCAGGCGGGAGTCGGGGAGAGACCCAGTACTTC CASSAGGSRGETQYF
NA TRBJ2-3 14 NA TRBV18 TGTGCCAGCTCACCATCCCAGGGCACAGATACGCAGTATTTT CASSPSQGTDTQYF
NA TRBJ2-7 14 once TRBV5-1 TGCGCCAGCAGCTCAAGAGCCATGCCCGACGAGCAGTACTTC CASSSRAMPDEQYF
NA TRBJ2-1 14 NA TRBV6-1 TGTGCCAGCAGGGAGAGTTTCTCCTACAATGAGCAGTTCTTC CASRESFSYNEQFF
NA TRBJ1-3 13 NA TRBV28 TGTGCCAGCAGTCCCCCAGTGAGAAACACCATATATTTT CASSPPVRNTIYF
NA TRBJ1-3 16 NA TRBV11-3 TGTGCCAGCAGCTTAGATTACAGCAACTCTGGAAACACCATATATTTT CASSLDYSNSGNTIYF
NA TRBJ1-4 14 NA TRBV11-2 TGTGCCAGCAGCTTAAACACAGGCGGTGAAAAACTGTTTTTT CASSLNTGGEKLFF
NA TRBJ1-1 16 NA TRBV7-8 TGTGCCAGCAGCTTAGAGGCGGGGTCAATAAACACTGAAGCTTTCTTT CASSLEAGSINTEAFF
NA TRBJ2-7 14 NA TRBV2 TGTGCCACTCCCCGAGCGGGACAACCCTACGAGCAGTACTTC CATPRAGQPYEQYF
TRBD2 TRBJ2-5 14 NA TRBV2 TGTGCCAGCAGTGGGCTAGCGGGTGGAGAGACCCAGTACTTC CASSGLAGGETQYF
TRBD2 TRBJ2-7 16 NA TRBV6-4 TGTGCCAGCATCTGGCGGGAGGGCCGAGAGACTTACGAGCAGTACTTC CASIWREGRETYEQYF
NA TRBJ2-5 13 NA TRBV6-5 TGTGCCAGCAGTTACGGCGCCATCGAGACCCAGTACTTC CASSYGAIETQYF
TRBD2 TRBJ2-1 14 NA TRBV5-1 TGCGCCAGCAGCTCTGGACTAGCGGGAAATGAGCAGTTCTTC CASSSGLAGNEQFF
NA TRBJ2-2 16 NA TRBV7-2 TGTGCCAGCAGCTTAGTGTCCCTAGCGAACACCGGGGAGCTGTTTTTT CASSLVSLANTGELFF